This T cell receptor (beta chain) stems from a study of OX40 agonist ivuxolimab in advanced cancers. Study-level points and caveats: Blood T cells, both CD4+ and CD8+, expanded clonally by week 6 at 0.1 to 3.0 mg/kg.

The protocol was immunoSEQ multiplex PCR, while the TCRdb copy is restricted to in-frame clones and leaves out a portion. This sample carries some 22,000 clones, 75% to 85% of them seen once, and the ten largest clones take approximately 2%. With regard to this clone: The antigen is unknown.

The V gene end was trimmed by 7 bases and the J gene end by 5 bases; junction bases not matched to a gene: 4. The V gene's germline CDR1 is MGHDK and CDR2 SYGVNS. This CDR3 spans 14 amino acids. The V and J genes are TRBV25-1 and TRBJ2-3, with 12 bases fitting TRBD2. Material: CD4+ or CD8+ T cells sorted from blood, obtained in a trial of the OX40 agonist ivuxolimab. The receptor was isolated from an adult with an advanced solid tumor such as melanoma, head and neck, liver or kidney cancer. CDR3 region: CASNLAGGLDTQYF. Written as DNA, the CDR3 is TGTGCCAGCAATCTAGCGGGAGGGTTAGATACGCAGTATTTT.